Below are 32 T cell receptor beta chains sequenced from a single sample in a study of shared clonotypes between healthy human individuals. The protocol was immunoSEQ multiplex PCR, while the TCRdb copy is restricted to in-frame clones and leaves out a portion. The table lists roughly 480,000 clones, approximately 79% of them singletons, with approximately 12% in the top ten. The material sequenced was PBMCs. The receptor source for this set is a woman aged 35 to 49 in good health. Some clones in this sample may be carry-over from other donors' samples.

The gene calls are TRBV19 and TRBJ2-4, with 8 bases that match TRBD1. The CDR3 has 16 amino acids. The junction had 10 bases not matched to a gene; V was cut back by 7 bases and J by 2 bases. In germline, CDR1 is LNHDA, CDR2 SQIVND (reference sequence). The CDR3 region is CASTLHFRGPKNIQYF. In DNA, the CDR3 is TGTGCCAGTACCCTCCACTTCAGGGGGCCCAAAAACATTCAGTACTTC.

This CDR3 is CASSWEGLAGGNEQFF. CDR3 DNA: TGTGCCAGCAGCTGGGAGGGACTAGCGGGCGGGAATGAGCAGTTCTTC. The V gene is TRBV7-2, the J gene TRBJ2-1; 12 nucleotides align to TRBD2. Germline V gene lookup returns CDR1 SGHTA and CDR2 FQGNSA. J lost 7 bases, V lost 4 bases, and 8 bases had no gene match. This CDR3 is 16 amino acids long. Full variable domain (remainder filled in from reference TRBV7-2 and TRBJ2-1): GAGVSQSPSNKVTEKGKDVELRCDPISGHTALYWYRQSLGQGLEFLIYFQGNSAPDKSGLPSDRFSAERTGGSVSTLTIQRTQQEDSAVYLCASSWEGLAGGNEQFFGPGTRLTVL.

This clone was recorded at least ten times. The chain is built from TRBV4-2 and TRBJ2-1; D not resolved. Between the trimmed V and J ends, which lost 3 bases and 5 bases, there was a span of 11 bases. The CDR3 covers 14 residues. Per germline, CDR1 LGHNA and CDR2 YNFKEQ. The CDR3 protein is CASSHNLEDNEQFF. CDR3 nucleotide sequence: TGTGCCAGCAGCCATAATCTAGAGGACAATGAGCAGTTCTTC.

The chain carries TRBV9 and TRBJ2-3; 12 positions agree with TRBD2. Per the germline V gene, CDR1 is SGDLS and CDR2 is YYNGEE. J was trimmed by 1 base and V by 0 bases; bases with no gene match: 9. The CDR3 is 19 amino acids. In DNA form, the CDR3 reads TGTGCCAGCAGCGTAGAGCGGCTAGCGGGAGGGCCGGGCACAGATACGCAGTATTTT. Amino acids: CASSVERLAGGPGTDTQYF.

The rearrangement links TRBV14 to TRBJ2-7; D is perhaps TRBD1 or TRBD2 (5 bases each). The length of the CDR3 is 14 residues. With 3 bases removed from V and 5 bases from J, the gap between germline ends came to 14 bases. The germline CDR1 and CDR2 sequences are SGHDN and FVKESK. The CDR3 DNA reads TGTGCCAGCAGCCAGTTCCGGGACGTAGACGAGCAGTACTTC. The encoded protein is CASSQFRDVDEQYF.

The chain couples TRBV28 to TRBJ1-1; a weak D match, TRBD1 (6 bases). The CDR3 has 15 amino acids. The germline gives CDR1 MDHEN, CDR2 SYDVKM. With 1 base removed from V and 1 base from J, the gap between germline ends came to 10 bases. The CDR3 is CASSLYRGSNTEAFF. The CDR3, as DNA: TGTGCCAGCAGTTTATATAGGGGGTCGAACACTGAAGCTTTCTTT.

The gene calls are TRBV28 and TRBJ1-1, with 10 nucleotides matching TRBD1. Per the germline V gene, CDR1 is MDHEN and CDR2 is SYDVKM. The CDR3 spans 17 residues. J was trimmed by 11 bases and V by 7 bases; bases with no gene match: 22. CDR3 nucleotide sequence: TGTGCCAGCACCACCACCGGGACAGGGGTTGCCCGGATGGGGGCTTTCTTT. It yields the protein CASTTTGTGVARMGAFF.

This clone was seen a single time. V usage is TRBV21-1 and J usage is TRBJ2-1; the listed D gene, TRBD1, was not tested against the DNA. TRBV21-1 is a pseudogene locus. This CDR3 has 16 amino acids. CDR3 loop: CASSKDSRRIYNEQFF. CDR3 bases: TGTGCCAGCAGCAAAGACAGCAGAAGGATCTACAATGAGCAGTTCTTC.

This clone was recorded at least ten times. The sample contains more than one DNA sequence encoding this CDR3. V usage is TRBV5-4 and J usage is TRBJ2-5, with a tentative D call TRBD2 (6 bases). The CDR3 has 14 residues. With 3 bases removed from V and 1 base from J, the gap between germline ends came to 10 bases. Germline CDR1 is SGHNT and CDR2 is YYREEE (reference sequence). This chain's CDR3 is CASSSTSFQETQYF. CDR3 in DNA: TGTGCCAGCAGCTCTACTAGCTTCCAAGAGACCCAGTACTTC. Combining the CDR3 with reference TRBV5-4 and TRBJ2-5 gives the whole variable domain ETGVTQSPTHLIKTRGQQVTLRCSSQSGHNTVSWYQQALGQGPQFIFQYYREEENGRGNFPPRFSGLQFPNYSSELNVNALELDDSALYLCASSSTSFQETQYFGPGTRLLVL.

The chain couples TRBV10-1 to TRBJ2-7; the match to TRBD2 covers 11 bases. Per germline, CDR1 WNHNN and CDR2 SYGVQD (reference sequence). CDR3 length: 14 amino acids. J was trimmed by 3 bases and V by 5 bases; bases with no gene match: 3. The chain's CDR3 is CASSLAGGFYEQYF. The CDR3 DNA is TGCGCCAGCAGTTTAGCGGGAGGGTTCTACGAGCAGTACTTC.

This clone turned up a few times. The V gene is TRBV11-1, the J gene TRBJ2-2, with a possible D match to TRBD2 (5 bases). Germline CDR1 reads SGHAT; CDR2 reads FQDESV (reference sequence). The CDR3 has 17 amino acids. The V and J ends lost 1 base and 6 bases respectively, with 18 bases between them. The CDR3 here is CASSLGSGLREAGELFF. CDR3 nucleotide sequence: TGTGCCAGCAGCTTAGGTTCGGGTCTGAGGGAAGCCGGGGAGCTGTTTTTT.

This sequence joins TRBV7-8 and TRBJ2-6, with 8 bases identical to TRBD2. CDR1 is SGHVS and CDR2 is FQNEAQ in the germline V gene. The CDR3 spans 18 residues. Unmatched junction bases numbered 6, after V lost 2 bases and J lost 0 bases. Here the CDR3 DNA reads TGTGCCAGCAGCTTATCACGGGGGGGACGCTCTGGGGCCAACGTCCTGACTTTC. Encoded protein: CASSLSRGGRSGANVLTF.

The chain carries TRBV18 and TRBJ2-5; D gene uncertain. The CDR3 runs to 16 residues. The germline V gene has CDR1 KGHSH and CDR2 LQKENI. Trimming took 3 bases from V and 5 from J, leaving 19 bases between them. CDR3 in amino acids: CASSPARPHIVETQYF. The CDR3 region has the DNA TGTGCCAGCTCACCTGCGCGGCCCCATATAGTGGAGACCCAGTACTTC.

For the CDR3, the DNA is TGTGCCAGCAAGAATAGCGGGAGGGCCGGGAATGAGCAGTTCTTC. It encodes CASKNSGRAGNEQFF. V and J are TRBV2 and TRBJ2-1, with 11 bases fitting TRBD2. Per the germline V gene, CDR1 is SNHLY and CDR2 is FYNNEI. The CDR3 consists of 15 residues. Trimming cost V 7 bases and J 7 bases; bases outside gene matches: 9.

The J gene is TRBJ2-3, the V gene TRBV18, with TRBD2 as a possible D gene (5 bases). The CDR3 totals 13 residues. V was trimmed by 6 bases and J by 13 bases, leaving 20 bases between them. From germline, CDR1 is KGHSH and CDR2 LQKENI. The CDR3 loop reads CASSASDYSDKYF. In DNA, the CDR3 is TGTGCCAGCTCGGCCTCAGACTACTCGGATAAGTATTTT.

CDR3 coding DNA: TGTGCCAGCAGGCCCTCGGGAACCTACGAGCAGTACTTC. This encodes CASRPSGTYEQYF. The V call is TRBV6-5, the J call TRBJ2-7, with a tentative D call TRBD2 (5 bases). Germline CDR1 and CDR2: MNHEY and SVGAGI. The CDR3 has 13 amino acids. V was trimmed by 6 bases and J by 2 bases, leaving 11 bases between them.

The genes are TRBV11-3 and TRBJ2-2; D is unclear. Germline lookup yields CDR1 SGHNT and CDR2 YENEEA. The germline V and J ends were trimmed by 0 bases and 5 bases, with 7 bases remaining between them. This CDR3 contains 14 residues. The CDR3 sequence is CASSLEAGTGELFF. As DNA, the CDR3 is TGTGCCAGCAGCTTAGAAGCCGGGACCGGGGAGCTGTTTTTT.

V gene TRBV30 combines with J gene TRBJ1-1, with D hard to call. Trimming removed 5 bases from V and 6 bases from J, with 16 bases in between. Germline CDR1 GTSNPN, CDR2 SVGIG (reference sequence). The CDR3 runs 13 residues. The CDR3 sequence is CAWLPTRLAEAFF. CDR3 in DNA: TGTGCCTGGTTACCGACCCGGCTGGCTGAAGCTTTCTTT.

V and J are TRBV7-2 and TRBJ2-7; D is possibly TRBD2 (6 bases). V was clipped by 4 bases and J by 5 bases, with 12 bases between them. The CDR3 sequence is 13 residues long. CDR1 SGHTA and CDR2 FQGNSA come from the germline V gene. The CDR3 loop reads CASSSRWGDEQYF. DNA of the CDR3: TGTGCCAGCAGCTCCCGGTGGGGGGACGAGCAGTACTTC.

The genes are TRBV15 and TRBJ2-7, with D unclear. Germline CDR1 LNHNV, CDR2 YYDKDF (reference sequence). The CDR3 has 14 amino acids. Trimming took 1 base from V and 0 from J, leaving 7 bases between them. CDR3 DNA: TGTGCCACCAGCAGAGGGCAGGCCTCCTACGAGCAGTACTTC. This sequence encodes CATSRGQASYEQYF. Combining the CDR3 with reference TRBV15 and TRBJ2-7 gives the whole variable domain DAMVIQNPRYQVTQFGKPVTLSCSQTLNHNVMYWYQQKSSQAPKLLFHYYDKDFNNEADTPDNFQSRRPNTSFCFLDIRSPGLGDTAMYLCATSRGQASYEQYFGPGTRLTVT.

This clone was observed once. The CDR3 DNA reads as TGTGCCAGCAGCTTAGTTGGGGGTACTGAAGCTTTCTTT. This encodes CASSLVGGTEAFF. The chain uses TRBV11-3 and TRBJ1-1, with a weak D call TRBD1 (5 bases). CDR1 SGHNT and CDR2 YENEEA come from the germline V gene. V was clipped by 1 base and J by 5 bases, with 8 bases between them. The CDR3 spans 13 residues.

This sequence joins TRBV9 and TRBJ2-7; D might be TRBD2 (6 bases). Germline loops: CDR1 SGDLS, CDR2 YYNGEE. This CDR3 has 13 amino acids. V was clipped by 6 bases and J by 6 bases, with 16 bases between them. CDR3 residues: CASTRSVEGEQYF. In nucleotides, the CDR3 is TGTGCCAGCACCCGTAGTGTGGAGGGCGAGCAGTACTTC.

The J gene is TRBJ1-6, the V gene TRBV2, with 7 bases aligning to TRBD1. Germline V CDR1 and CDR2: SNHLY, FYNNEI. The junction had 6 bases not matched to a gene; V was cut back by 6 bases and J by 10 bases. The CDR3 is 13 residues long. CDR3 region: CASSDRASSPLHF. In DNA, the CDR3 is TGTGCCAGCAGCGACAGGGCCTCCTCACCCCTCCACTTT.

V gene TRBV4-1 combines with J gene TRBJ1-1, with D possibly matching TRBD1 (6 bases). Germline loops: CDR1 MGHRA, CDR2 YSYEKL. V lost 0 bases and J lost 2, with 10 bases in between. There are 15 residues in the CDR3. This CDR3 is CASSQEATGNTEAFF. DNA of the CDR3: TGCGCCAGCAGCCAAGAGGCGACAGGCAACACTGAAGCTTTCTTT.

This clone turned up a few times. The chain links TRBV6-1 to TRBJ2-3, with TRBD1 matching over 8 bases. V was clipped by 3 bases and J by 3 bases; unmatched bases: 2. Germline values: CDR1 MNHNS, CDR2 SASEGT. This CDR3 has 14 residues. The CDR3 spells CASSDRGPTDTQYF. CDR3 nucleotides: TGTGCCAGCAGTGACAGGGGGCCGACAGATACGCAGTATTTT.

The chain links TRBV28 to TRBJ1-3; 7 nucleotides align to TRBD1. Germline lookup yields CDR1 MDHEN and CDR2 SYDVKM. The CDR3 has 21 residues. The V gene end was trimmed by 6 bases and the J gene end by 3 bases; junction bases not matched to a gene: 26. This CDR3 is CASSTWVAAGAGGAFGNTIYF. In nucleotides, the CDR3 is TGTGCCAGCAGCACCTGGGTTGCCGCTGGGGCAGGGGGAGCCTTTGGAAACACCATATATTTT.

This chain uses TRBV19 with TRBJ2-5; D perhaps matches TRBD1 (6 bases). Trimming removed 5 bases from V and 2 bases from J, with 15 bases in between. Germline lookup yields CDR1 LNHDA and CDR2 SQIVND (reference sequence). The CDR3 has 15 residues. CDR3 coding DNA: TGTGCCAGTAGTGGAGTCCGGGACATACAAGAGACCCAGTACTTC. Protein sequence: CASSGVRDIQETQYF.

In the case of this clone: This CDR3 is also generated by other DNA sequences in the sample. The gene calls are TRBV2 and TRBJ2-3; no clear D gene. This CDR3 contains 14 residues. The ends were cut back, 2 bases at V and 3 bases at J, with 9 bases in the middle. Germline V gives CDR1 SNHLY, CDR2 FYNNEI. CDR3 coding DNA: TGTGCCAGCAGTGAATTGGGTTCAACAGATACGCAGTATTTT. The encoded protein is CASSELGSTDTQYF.

The CDR3 nucleotides are TGTGCCAGCAGTCGTCCAGCGGGACGCAATGAGCAGTTCTTC. This gives the protein CASSRPAGRNEQFF. The genes are TRBV28 and TRBJ2-1; 7 positions match TRBD2. Germline lookup yields CDR1 MDHEN and CDR2 SYDVKM. This CDR3 has 14 amino acids. The junction had 7 bases not matched to a gene; V was cut back by 5 bases and J by 6 bases.

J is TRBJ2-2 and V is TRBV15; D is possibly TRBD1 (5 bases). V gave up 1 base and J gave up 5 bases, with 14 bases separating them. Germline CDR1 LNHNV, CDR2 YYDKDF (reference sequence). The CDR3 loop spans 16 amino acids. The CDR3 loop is CATSRVQGWWTGELFF. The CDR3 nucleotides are TGTGCCACCAGCAGAGTCCAGGGCTGGTGGACCGGGGAGCTGTTTTTT.

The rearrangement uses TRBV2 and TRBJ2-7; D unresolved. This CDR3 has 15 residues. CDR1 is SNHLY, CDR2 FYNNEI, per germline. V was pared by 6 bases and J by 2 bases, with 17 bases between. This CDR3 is CASRVRSVQTYEQYF. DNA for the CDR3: TGTGCCAGCAGGGTAAGAAGCGTCCAAACCTACGAGCAGTACTTC.

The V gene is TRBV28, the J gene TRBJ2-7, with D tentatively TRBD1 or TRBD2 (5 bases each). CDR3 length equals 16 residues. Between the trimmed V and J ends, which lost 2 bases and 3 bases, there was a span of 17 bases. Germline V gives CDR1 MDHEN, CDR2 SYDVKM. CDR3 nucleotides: TGTGCCAGCAGTTTAGGACCCGAGGGACCCGACTACGAGCAGTACTTC. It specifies CASSLGPEGPDYEQYF.